This T cell receptor beta chain stems from a study of shared clonotypes between healthy human individuals. Findings and limits, study-wide: Large depth notwithstanding, sorted-subset sequencing proved incomplete by rarefaction. Investigators expected sequencing depth to affect clonotype sharing among donors.

The authors ran the assay at deep level. Produced via immunoSEQ multiplex PCR; TCRdb's table is partial and in-frame only. The sample shows some 200,000 clones, approximately 65% of them seen only once. CD45RA+ naive and CD45RA-negative memory subsets were separated from CD4+ cells. For this clone: Its antigen remains unidentified.

This CDR3 contains 12 residues. The V gene lost 2 bases and the J gene lost 10 bases, with 9 bases spanning the gap. CDR1 is MDHEN and CDR2 is SYDVKM in the germline V gene. V usage is TRBV28 and J usage is TRBJ2-1, with unresolved D. The sequenced sample consisted of memory CD4+ T cells sorted from blood. Subset in this sample: CD45RA-negative fraction. The TCR originated in a man aged 30 to 45 in good health. The CDR3 loop reads CASSLISSEQFF. The CDR3 DNA sequence: TGTGCCAGCAGTTTAATCTCGTCCGAGCAGTTCTTC.